The source of this T cell receptor (beta chain) is a study of T-cell memory formation after mild COVID-19. Study at large: In these data, TCR clusters were largely donor specific. Study-level points and caveats: Clones which contracted sat mainly in CM and EM if CD4+, and in EMRA if CD8+.

The CDR3 extends over 16 amino acids. The ends lost 0 bases at V and 0 bases at J; junction bases unmatched: 3. CDR1 and CDR2 (germline): KGHDR, SFDVKD. MiXCR, applied by TCRdb to the 5' RACE reads, yields one record per CDR3 protein. The sample consists of just over 400,000 distinct CDR3 sequences, 23% of them appearing once. A word on this clonotype: Its antigen is unidentified.

This chain connects TRBV24-1 to TRBJ2-7, with 8 positions matching TRBD1. Sequencing input: PBMCs or a T cell subset sorted from them (not recorded which). The receptor comes from an adult woman who had mild COVID-19 (a few samples of this study predate the infection). Cell type and time point are not known. The CDR3 reads CATSDLADRDSYEQYF. As DNA, the CDR3 is TGTGCCACCAGTGATTTGGCGGACAGGGACTCCTACGAGCAGTACTTC.